This record covers a single TCR beta chain. This sample stems from a study of blood T cell repertoires in COVID-19. On the study more broadly: Acute and convalescent COVID-19 specimens originated in the United States, Italy and Spain.

Original handling: Reference gene primer amplification gave nucleated cell count estimates. The data were produced by immunoSEQ multiplex PCR, yet TCRdb's version contains in-frame clones alone and is incomplete. The V and J calls and the clone size are those of that table, but D and trimming were determined from the DNA. This sample has 200,000 to 300,000 clones; 75% to 90% occur once, and the top ten carry 7.5% to 9%. The CDR3 has 15 residues. Germline V gives CDR1 SNHLY, CDR2 FYNNEI. Unmatched junction bases numbered 9, after V lost 8 bases and J lost 4 bases. The clonotype originates from a human donor in a cohort sampled during active COVID-19. The sample was peripheral blood. This sequence joins TRBV2 and TRBJ2-3, with 10 bases matching TRBD1. The CDR3 loop is CASARQGALADTQYF. The CDR3 region has the DNA TGTGCCAGCGCCCGACAGGGGGCTCTCGCAGATACGCAGTATTTT.